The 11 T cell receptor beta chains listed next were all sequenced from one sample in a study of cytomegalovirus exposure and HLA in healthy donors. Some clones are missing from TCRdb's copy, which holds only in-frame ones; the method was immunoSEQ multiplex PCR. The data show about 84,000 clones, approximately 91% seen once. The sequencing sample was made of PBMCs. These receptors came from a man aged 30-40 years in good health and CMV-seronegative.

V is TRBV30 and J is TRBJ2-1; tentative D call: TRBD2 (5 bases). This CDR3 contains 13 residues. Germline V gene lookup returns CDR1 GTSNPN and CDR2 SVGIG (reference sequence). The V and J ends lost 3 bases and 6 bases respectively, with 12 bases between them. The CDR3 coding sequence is TGTGCCTGGAGATATAGTGGGAGCAATGAGCAGTTCTTC. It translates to CAWRYSGSNEQFF.

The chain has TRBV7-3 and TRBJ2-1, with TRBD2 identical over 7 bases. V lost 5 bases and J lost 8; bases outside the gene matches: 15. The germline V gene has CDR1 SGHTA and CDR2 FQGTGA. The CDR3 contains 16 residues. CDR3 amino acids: CASSPDSGTKSHEQFF. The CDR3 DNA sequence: TGTGCCAGCAGCCCCGATTCCGGGACTAAATCCCATGAGCAGTTCTTC.

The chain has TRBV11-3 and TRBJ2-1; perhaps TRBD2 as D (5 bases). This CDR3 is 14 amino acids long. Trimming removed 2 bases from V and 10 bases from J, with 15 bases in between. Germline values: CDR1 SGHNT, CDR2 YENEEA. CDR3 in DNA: TGTGCCAGCAGCTTACCCGGGATCGCTCGGGAGCAGTTCTTC. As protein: CASSLPGIAREQFF.

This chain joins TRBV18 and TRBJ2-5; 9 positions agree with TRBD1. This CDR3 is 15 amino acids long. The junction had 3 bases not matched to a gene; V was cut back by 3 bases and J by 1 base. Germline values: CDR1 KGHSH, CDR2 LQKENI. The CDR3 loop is CASSPRQGVQETQYF. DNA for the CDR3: TGTGCCAGCTCACCTCGACAGGGGGTCCAAGAGACCCAGTACTTC.

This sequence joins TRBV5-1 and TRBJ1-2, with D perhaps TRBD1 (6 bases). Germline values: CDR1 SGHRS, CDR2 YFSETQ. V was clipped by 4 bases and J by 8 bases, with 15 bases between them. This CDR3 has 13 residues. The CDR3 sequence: CASSDKTGLGYTF. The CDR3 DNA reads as TGCGCCAGCAGCGATAAAACAGGGCTCGGCTACACCTTC.

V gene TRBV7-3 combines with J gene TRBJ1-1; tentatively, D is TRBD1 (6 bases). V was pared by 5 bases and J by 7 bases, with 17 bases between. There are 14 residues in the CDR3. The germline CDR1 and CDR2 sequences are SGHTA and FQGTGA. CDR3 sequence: CASSDRGRQDEAFF. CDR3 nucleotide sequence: TGTGCCAGCAGCGATCGGGGTAGACAGGATGAAGCTTTCTTT. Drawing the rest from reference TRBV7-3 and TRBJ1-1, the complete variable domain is GAGVSQTPSNKVTEKGKYVELRCDPISGHTALYWYRQSLGQGPEFLIYFQGTGAADDSGLPNDRFFAVRPEGSVSTLKIQRTERGDSAVYLCASSDRGRQDEAFFGQGTRLTVV.

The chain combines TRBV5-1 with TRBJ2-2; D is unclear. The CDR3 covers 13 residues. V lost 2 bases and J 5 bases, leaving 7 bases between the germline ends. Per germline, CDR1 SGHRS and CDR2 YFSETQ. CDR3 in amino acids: CASSLLWTGELFF. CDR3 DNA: TGCGCCAGCAGCTTACTTTGGACCGGGGAGCTGTTTTTT.

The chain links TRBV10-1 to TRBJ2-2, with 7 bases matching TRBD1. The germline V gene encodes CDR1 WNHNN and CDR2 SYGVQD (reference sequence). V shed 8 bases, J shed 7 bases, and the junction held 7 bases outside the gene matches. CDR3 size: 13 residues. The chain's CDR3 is CASATGDSGELFF. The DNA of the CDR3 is TGCGCCAGCGCAACAGGGGATAGCGGGGAGCTGTTTTTT.

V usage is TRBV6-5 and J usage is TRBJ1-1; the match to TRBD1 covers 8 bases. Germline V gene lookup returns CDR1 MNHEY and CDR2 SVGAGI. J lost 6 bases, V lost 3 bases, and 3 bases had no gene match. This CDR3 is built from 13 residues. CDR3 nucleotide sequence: TGTGCCAGCAGTTATTCGACAGGGGCTGAAGCTTTCTTT. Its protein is CASSYSTGAEAFF.

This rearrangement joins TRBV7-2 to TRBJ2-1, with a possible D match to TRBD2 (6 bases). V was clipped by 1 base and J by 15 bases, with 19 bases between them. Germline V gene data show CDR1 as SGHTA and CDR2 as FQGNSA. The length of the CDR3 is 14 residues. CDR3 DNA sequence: TGTGCCAGCAGCTTAGGTTTACTAGCCAGGATTCTGTTCTTC. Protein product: CASSLGLLARILFF.

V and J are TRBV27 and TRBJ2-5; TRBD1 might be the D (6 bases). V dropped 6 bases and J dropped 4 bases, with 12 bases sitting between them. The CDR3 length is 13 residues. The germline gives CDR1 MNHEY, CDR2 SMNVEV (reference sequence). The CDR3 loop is CASSRDRLETQYF. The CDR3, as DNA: TGTGCCAGCAGCCGCGACAGGTTAGAGACCCAGTACTTC.